These 28 T cell receptor beta chains came from one sample sequenced in a study of blood T cell repertoires in COVID-19. TCRdb's table, derived via immunoSEQ multiplex PCR, lists solely in-frame clones and lacks some. Seen here are some 240,000 clones, about 90% observed once, and the top ten hold about 3.3%. Sequences were obtained from PBMCs or T cells enriched from blood (not recorded which). Every receptor here comes from a woman between 40 and 50 years old with acute COVID-19.

In regard to this clone: Germline is not matched at one junction end, which may reflect a read error. The gene calls are TRBV27 and TRBJ2-1; TRBD2 aligns across 8 bases. CDR3 length equals 15 residues. In germline, CDR1 is MNHEY, CDR2 SMNVEV (reference sequence). CDR3 residues: CASSLLAGPHNEQFF. The CDR3 DNA reads TGTGCCAGCAGCTTATTAGCGGGGCCCCACAATGAGCAGTTCTTC.

This chain uses TRBV6-2 or TRBV6-3 with TRBJ2-1; 8 nucleotides line up with TRBD2. The V and J ends lost 5 bases and 4 bases, in that order; junction bases with no gene match: 7. Germline assignment: CDR1 MNHEY and CDR2 SVGEGT. The CDR3 totals 15 residues. The CDR3 is CASSRAGVDYNEQFF. In DNA form, the CDR3 reads TGTGCCAGCAGTCGAGCGGGAGTGGATTACAATGAGCAGTTCTTC.

The chain carries TRBV6-5 and TRBJ2-2; D is perhaps TRBD2 (5 bases). The CDR3 loop spans 16 amino acids. Germline V gives CDR1 MNHEY, CDR2 SVGAGI. The germline V and J ends were trimmed by 4 bases and 0 bases, with 12 bases remaining between them. CDR3 in amino acids: CASSSKRFANTGELFF. The CDR3 DNA reads TGTGCCAGCAGTTCCAAGCGGTTCGCGAACACCGGGGAGCTGTTTTTT.

The rearrangement joins TRBV4-1 to TRBJ2-7; D possibly corresponds to TRBD2 (5 bases). Per the germline V gene, CDR1 is MGHRA and CDR2 is YSYEKL. This CDR3 has 14 residues. V lost 6 bases and J lost 5, with 17 bases in between. CDR3 amino acids: CASSRGLTEDEQYF. Here the CDR3 DNA reads TGCGCCAGCAGTCGCGGTCTAACGGAGGACGAGCAGTACTTC.

V is TRBV5-1 and J is TRBJ2-5, with D unresolved. The V gene's germline CDR1 is SGHRS and CDR2 YFSETQ. Trimming took 2 bases from V and 5 from J, leaving 7 bases between them. The CDR3 covers 12 residues. The CDR3 DNA is TGCGCCAGCAGCTTTACTACGGAGACCCAGTACTTC. This sequence encodes CASSFTTETQYF.

This chain uses TRBV12-3 or TRBV12-4 with TRBJ1-5, with D perhaps matching TRBD1 (6 bases). The germline V and J ends were trimmed by 5 bases and 9 bases, with 11 bases remaining between them. The CDR3 covers 12 residues. The DNA of the CDR3 is TGTGCCAGCAGTACACAGGGTAGGCCCCAGCATTTT. Translated: CASSTQGRPQHF.

This clone was counted once. The genes are TRBV6-1 and TRBJ1-6, with D tentatively TRBD1 (5 bases). The CDR3 covers 14 residues. Looked up from germline, CDR1 is MNHNS and CDR2 is SASEGT. Between the trimmed V and J ends, which lost 2 bases and 10 bases, there was a span of 12 bases. This CDR3 reads CASSEWGEVSPLHF. The CDR3 DNA reads as TGTGCCAGCAGTGAATGGGGGGAGGTCTCACCCCTCCACTTT.

CDR3 nucleotides: TGCGCCAGCAGTAAGGGACAGGGGAATCAGCCCCAGCATTTT. It translates to CASSKGQGNQPQHF. The chain recombines TRBV10-2 with TRBJ1-5; 10 bases agree with TRBD1. V lost 5 bases to trimming and J lost 4 bases; unmatched junction nucleotides: 2. Germline V gene sequence: CDR1 WSHSY, CDR2 SAAADI. CDR3 size: 14 residues.

This clone showed up just once. V gene TRBV5-1 combines with J gene TRBJ1-1; possible D gene TRBD1, 6 bases. This CDR3 comprises 14 residues. In germline, CDR1 is SGHRS, CDR2 YFSETQ. V was shortened by 4 bases and J by 2 bases, with 12 bases between the two germline ends. CDR3 sequence (DNA): TGCGCCAGCAGCCCAAGGACAGCAAACACTGAAGCTTTCTTT. It yields the protein CASSPRTANTEAFF.

The chain couples TRBV24-1 to TRBJ1-2; a weak D match, TRBD1 (6 bases). Germline lookup yields CDR1 KGHDR and CDR2 SFDVKD. V dropped 4 bases and J dropped 8 bases, with 13 bases sitting between them. The CDR3 covers 13 residues. The CDR3 bases are TGTGCCACCAGTGAATACCAGGGGTGGGGCTACACCTTC. Protein product: CATSEYQGWGYTF.

The genes are TRBV4-1 and TRBJ2-3, with a possible D match to TRBD2 (6 bases). Germline-derived CDR1 and CDR2 are MGHRA and YSYEKL. The CDR3 covers 14 residues. V was shortened by 0 bases and J by 3 bases, with 7 bases between the two germline ends. The CDR3 bases are TGCGCCAGCAGCCAAGAAGGAGGGACAGATACGCAGTATTTT. It codes for CASSQEGGTDTQYF.

This chain's CDR3 is CASSQPGQGGTEAFF. CDR3 in DNA: TGCGCCAGCAGCCAACCGGGACAGGGGGGCACTGAAGCTTTCTTT. The V gene is TRBV4-1, the J gene TRBJ1-1; 11 positions agree with TRBD1. This CDR3 contains 15 residues. V shed 2 bases and J 4 bases; nucleotides not matched to a gene: 3. The V gene's germline CDR1 is MGHRA and CDR2 YSYEKL.

The V gene is TRBV3-1 (or the pseudogene TRBV3-2), the J gene TRBJ2-1; 7 positions match TRBD1. V gave up 4 bases and J gave up 7 bases; unmatched junction bases: 7. Germline loops: CDR1 LGHDT, CDR2 YNNKEL (reference sequence). The CDR3 loop spans 14 amino acids. The CDR3 loop is CASSRRQGGNEQFF. In nucleotides, the CDR3 is TGTGCCAGCAGCCGACGACAGGGCGGGAATGAGCAGTTCTTC.

The rearrangement joins TRBV23-1 to TRBJ2-5, with no clear D. TRBV23-1 is noted as an ORF with a role that remains uncertain. V lost 7 bases and J 5 bases, leaving 26 bases between the germline ends. This CDR3 is 17 amino acids long. The chain's CDR3 is CASTVVVSTTAGETQYF. Here the CDR3 DNA reads TGCGCCAGCACGGTGGTAGTCTCCACTACTGCTGGGGAGACCCAGTACTTC.

This clone is a singleton in its sample. The chain carries TRBV6-2 or TRBV6-3 and TRBJ2-2; D gene unclear. CDR3 length: 12 residues. Germline-derived CDR1 and CDR2 are MNHEY and SVGEGT. Trimming removed 3 bases at V and 6 bases at J, with 5 bases between. This chain's CDR3 is CASSYEPGELFF. CDR3 sequence (DNA): TGTGCCAGCAGTTATGAGCCCGGGGAGCTGTTTTTT.

V is TRBV6-1 and J is TRBJ2-7; D is undetermined. This CDR3 spans 11 amino acids. V was pared by 2 bases and J by 5 bases, with 4 bases between. CDR1 MNHNS and CDR2 SASEGT come from the germline V gene. The CDR3 DNA reads as TGTGCCAGCAGTGAATTCAACGAGCAGTACTTC. This gives the protein CASSEFNEQYF.

The genes are TRBV29-1 and TRBJ2-1; D is unresolved. Trimming took off 2 bases at V and 4 bases at J, with 3 bases between the two ends. CDR1 and CDR2 from the germline V gene are SQVTM and ANQGSEA. The CDR3 spans 11 residues. CDR3 region: CSVERYNEQFF. The CDR3 coding sequence is TGCAGCGTTGAACGGTACAATGAGCAGTTCTTC.

This chain joins TRBV19 and TRBJ2-1; 14 positions agree with TRBD2. CDR1 is LNHDA and CDR2 is SQIVND in the germline V gene (reference sequence). The CDR3 loop spans 19 amino acids. V gave up 5 bases and J gave up 8 bases; unmatched junction bases: 17. CDR3 DNA: TGTGCCAGTAGTTATGGGACCCAAACGGGACTAGCGGGAGAGGATGAGCAGTTCTTC. This encodes CASSYGTQTGLAGEDEQFF.

The chain uses TRBV24-1 and TRBJ2-1, with TRBD1 as a possible D gene (6 bases). V lost 10 bases and J 1 base, leaving 16 bases between the germline ends. CDR1 KGHDR and CDR2 SFDVKD come from the germline V gene. The CDR3 covers 15 residues. In nucleotides, the CDR3 is TGTGCCACAGAGCCACAGGGTTCATCCTACAATGAGCAGTTCTTC. Translated: CATEPQGSSYNEQFF.

This clone was counted once. The V call is TRBV6-4, the J call TRBJ1-2; TRBD1 agrees at 7 bases. The CDR3 is 15 residues long. Germline V lookup: CDR1 MRHNA, CDR2 SNTAGT. The ends lost 0 bases at V and 5 bases at J; junction bases unmatched: 6. The CDR3 spells CASSDSTAGGYGYTF. The CDR3 DNA reads TGTGCCAGCAGTGACTCGACGGCAGGGGGATATGGCTACACCTTC.

The V call is TRBV19, the J call TRBJ2-2; TRBD1 agrees at 10 bases. V shed 7 bases, J shed 8 bases, and the junction held 13 bases outside the gene matches. The CDR3 contains 16 residues. Per germline, CDR1 LNHDA and CDR2 SQIVND (reference sequence). The CDR3 protein is CASTFSGTGDVGELFF. Here the CDR3 DNA reads TGTGCCAGTACCTTTTCCGGGACAGGGGATGTTGGGGAGCTGTTTTTT.

The V call is TRBV10-3, the J call TRBJ1-2; 7 bases fit TRBD1. In germline, CDR1 is ENHRY, CDR2 SYGVKD. Trimming cost V 7 bases and J 8 bases; bases outside gene matches: 10. CDR3 size: 13 residues. The CDR3, as DNA: TGTGCCATCAATAGGGGGCAGGGGGACGGCTACACCTTC. Its translation is CAINRGQGDGYTF.

The chain couples TRBV29-1 to TRBJ1-2; 9 nucleotides line up with TRBD1. The germline CDR1 and CDR2 sequences are SQVTM and ANQGSEA. The CDR3 totals 12 residues. The CDR3 DNA reads TGCAGTGAACAGGGGGCTGGATTTGGCTACACCTTC. This codes for CSEQGAGFGYTF.

The chain carries TRBV7-2 and TRBJ1-2; 7 bases agree with TRBD1. Trimming cost V 5 bases and J 5 bases; bases outside gene matches: 8. CDR1 is SGHTA and CDR2 is FQGNSA in the germline V gene. The CDR3 runs to 14 residues. The CDR3 loop reads CASSPDRSTYGYTF. CDR3 sequence (DNA): TGTGCCAGCAGCCCGGACAGGAGTACTTATGGCTACACCTTC.

The J gene is TRBJ2-1, the V gene TRBV13; TRBD2 matches at 7 bases. The length of the CDR3 is 14 residues. Germline V gene data show CDR1 as PRHDT and CDR2 as FYEKMQ (reference sequence). Germline trimming cut 5 bases from V and 9 bases from J; bases unmatched to any gene: 10. CDR3 coding DNA: TGTGCCAGCAGCGTATTACGCCGGACTAGTGAGCAGTTCTTC. Translated: CASSVLRRTSEQFF.

This chain joins TRBV4-1 and TRBJ1-1, with 10 bases aligning to TRBD1. Germline V CDR1 and CDR2: MGHRA, YSYEKL. Unmatched junction bases numbered 5, after V lost 4 bases and J lost 3 bases. The CDR3 length is 15 residues. DNA of the CDR3: TGCGCCAGCAGCCGGGCCGGGACAGGGGACACTGAAGCTTTCTTT. Protein sequence: CASSRAGTGDTEAFF.

This clone showed up just once. The CDR3 nucleotides are TGCGCCAGCAGCATTGGAAACACAGGGTACCAAGAGACCCAGTACTTC. The encoded protein is CASSIGNTGYQETQYF. V gene TRBV5-1 combines with J gene TRBJ2-5; tentative D call: TRBD1 (6 bases). Between the trimmed V and J ends, which lost 4 bases and 0 bases, there was a span of 16 bases. Per germline, CDR1 SGHRS and CDR2 YFSETQ. CDR3 length: 16 residues.

V is TRBV12-3 or TRBV12-4 and J is TRBJ2-7, with TRBD1 matching over 12 bases. Losses at the gene ends were 6 bases for V and 5 bases for J; bases not matched to a gene: 2. The CDR3 has 13 residues. DNA of the CDR3: TGTGCCAGCAGCCGGGACAGGGGGCACGAGCAGTACTTC. Translated: CASSRDRGHEQYF.